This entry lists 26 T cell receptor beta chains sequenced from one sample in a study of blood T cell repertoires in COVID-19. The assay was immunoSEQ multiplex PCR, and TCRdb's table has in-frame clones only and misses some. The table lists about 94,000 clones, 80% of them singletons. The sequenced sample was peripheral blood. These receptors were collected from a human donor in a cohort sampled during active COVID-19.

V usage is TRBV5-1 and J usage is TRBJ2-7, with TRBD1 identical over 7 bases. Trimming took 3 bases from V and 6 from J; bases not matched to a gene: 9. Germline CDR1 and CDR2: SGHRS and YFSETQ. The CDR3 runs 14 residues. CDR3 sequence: CASSSGQPGAEQYF. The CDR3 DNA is TGCGCCAGCAGCTCGGGACAGCCTGGGGCCGAGCAGTACTTC. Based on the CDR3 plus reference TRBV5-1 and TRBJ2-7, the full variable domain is KAGVTQTPRYLIKTRGQQVTLSCSPISGHRSVSWYQQTPGQGLQFLFEYFSETQRNKGNFPGRFSGRQFSNSRSEMNVSTLELGDSALYLCASSSGQPGAEQYFGPGTRLTVT.

The CDR3 spells CASSLAGTGNYEQYF. The CDR3 DNA reads TGTGCCAGCAGCTTAGCCGGGACAGGGAACTACGAGCAGTACTTC. This chain uses TRBV7-2 with TRBJ2-7; 9 nucleotides match TRBD1. V lost 0 bases, J lost 3 bases, and 3 bases stayed unmatched. Looked up from germline, CDR1 is SGHTA and CDR2 is FQGNSA. This CDR3 has 15 amino acids.

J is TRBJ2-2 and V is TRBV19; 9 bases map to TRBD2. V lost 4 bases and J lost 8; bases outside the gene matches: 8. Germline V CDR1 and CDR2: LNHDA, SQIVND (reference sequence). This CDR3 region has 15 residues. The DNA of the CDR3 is TGTGCCAGTAGTACAGCCGGGACTAGCCTGGGGGAGCTGTTTTTT. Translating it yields CASSTAGTSLGELFF.

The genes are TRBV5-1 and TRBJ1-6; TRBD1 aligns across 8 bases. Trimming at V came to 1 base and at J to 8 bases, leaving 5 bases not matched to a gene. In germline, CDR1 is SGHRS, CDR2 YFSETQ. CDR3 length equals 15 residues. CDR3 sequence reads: CASSLWGTGDSPLHF. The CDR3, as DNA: TGCGCCAGCAGCTTGTGGGGGACAGGAGATTCACCCCTCCACTTT.

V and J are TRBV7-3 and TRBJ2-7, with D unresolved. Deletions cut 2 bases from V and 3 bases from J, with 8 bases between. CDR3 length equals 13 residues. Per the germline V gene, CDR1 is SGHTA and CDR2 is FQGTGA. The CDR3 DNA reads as TGTGCCAGCAGCTTATCACACGACTACGAGCAGTACTTC. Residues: CASSLSHDYEQYF.

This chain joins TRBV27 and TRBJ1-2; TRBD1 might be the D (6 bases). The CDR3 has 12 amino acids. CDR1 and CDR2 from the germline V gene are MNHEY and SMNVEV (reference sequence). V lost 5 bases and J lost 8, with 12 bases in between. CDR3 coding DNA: TGTGCCAGCAGTAACACAGGGTACGGCTACACCTTC. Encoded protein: CASSNTGYGYTF.

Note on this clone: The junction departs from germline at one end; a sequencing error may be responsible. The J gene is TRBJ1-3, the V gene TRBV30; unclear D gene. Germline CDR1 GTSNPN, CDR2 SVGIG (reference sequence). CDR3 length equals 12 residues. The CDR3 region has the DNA TGTGCCTGCGGACCCCGGGGAACCACCATATATTTT. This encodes CACGPRGTTIYF.

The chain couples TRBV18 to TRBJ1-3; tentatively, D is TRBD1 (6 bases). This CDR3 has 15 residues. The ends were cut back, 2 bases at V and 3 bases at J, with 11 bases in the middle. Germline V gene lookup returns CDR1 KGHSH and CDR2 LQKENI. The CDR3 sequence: CASSPRTVHGNTIYF. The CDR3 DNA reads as TGTGCCAGCTCACCAAGGACAGTCCATGGAAACACCATATATTTT.

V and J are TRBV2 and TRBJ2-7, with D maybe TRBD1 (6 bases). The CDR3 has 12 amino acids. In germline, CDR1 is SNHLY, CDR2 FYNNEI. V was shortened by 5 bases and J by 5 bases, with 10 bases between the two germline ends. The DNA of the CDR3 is TGTGCCAGCAGTAATACAGGGAACGAGCAGTACTTC. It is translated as CASSNTGNEQYF. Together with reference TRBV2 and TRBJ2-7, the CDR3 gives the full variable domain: EPEVTQTPSHQVTQMGQEVILRCVPISNHLYFYWYRQILGQKVEFLVSFYNNEISEKSEIFDDQFSVERPDGSNFTLKIRSTKLEDSAMYFCASSNTGNEQYFGPGTRLTVT.

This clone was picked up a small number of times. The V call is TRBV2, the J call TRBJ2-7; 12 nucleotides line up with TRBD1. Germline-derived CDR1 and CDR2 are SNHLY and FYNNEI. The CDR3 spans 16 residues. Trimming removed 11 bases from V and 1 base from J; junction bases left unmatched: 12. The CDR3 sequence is CAGGGDRGRESYEQYF. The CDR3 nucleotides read TGTGCCGGAGGGGGGGACAGGGGGCGTGAGTCCTACGAGCAGTACTTC.

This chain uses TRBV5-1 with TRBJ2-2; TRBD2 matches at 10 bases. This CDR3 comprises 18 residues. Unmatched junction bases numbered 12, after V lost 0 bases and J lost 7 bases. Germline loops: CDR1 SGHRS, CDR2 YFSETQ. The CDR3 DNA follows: TGCGCCAGCAGCTTGGCCGTTAGGGCTAGCGGGAGTAGCGGGGAGCTGTTTTTT. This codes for CASSLAVRASGSSGELFF.

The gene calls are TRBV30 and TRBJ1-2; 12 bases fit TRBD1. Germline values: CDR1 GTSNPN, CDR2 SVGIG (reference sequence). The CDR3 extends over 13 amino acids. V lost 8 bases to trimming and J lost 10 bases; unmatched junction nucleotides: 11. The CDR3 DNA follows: TGTGCCCGCATTATTGGGACAGGGGGCGACTACACCTTC. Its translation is CARIIGTGGDYTF.

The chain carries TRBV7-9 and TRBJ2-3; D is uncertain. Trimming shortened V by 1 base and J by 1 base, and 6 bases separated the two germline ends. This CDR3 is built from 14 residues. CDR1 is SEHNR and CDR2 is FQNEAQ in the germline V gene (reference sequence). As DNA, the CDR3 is TGTGCCAGCAGCTTAGGACAACGCACAGATACGCAGTATTTT. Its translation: CASSLGQRTDTQYF.

The CDR3 sequence: CASNPRDYSYEQYF. The CDR3 DNA sequence: TGTGCCAGCAATCCCCGGGACTATTCCTACGAGCAGTACTTC. The V and J genes are TRBV28 and TRBJ2-7; TRBD2 matches 7 bases. Germline CDR1 MDHEN, CDR2 SYDVKM. Germline trimming cut 7 bases from V and 1 base from J; bases unmatched to any gene: 7. This CDR3 comprises 14 residues.

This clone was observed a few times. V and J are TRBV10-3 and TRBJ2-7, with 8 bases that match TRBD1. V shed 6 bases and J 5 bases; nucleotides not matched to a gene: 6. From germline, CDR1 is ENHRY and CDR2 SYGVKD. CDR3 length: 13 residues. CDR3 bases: TGTGCCATCAGCTCCAGGGGGCAGGACGAGCAGTACTTC. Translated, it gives CAISSRGQDEQYF.

The CDR3 loop reads CAVQGSYNEQFF. Here the CDR3 DNA reads TGTGCCGTACAGGGCTCCTACAATGAGCAGTTCTTC. The V and J genes are TRBV11-2 and TRBJ2-1; a weak D match, TRBD1 (6 bases). The V end lost 11 bases, the J end lost 0 bases, and 8 bases lay between the germline ends. Germline V gives CDR1 SGHAT, CDR2 FQNNGV. This CDR3 has 12 amino acids.

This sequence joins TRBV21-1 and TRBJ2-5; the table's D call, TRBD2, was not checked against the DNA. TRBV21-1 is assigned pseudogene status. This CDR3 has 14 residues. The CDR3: CASSLLARQETQYF. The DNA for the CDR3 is TGTGCCAGCAGCCTACTAGCGCGTCAAGAGACCCAGTACTTC.

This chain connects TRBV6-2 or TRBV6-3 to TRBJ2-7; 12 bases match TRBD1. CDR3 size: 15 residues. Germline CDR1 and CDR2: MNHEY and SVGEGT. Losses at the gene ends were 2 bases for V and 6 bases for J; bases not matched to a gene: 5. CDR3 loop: CASSYPGQGASEQYF. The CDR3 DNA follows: TGTGCCAGCAGTTACCCGGGACAGGGGGCCTCCGAGCAGTACTTC.

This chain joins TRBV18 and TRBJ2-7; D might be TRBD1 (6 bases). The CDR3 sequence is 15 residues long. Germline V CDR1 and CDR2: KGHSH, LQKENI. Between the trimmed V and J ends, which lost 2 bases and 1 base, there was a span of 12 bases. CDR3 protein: CASSPIRTASYEQYF. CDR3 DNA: TGTGCCAGCTCACCAATCCGGACAGCATCCTACGAGCAGTACTTC. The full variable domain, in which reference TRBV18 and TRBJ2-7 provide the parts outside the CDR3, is NAGVMQNPRHLVRRRGQEARLRCSPMKGHSHVYWYRQLPEEGLKFMVYLQKENIIDESGMPKERFSAEFPKEGPSILRIQQVVRGDSAAYFCASSPIRTASYEQYFGPGTRLTVT.

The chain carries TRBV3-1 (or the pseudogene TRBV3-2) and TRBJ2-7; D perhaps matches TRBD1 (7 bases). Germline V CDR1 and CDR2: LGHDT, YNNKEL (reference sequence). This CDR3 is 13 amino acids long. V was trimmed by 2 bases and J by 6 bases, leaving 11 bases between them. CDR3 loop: CASSQLQGGEQYF. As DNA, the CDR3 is TGTGCCAGCAGCCAACTCCAGGGGGGCGAGCAGTACTTC.

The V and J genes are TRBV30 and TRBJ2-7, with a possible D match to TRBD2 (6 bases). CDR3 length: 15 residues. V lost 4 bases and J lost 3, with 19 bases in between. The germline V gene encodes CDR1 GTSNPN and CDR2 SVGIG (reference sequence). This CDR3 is CAWMPRAGILYEQYF. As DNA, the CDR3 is TGTGCCTGGATGCCCCGGGCGGGGATTCTCTACGAGCAGTACTTC.

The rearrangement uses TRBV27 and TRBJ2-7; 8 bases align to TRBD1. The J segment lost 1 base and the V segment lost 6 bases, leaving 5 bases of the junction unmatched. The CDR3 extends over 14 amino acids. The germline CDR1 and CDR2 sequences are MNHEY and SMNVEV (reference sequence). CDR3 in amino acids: CASRDRDLSYEQYF. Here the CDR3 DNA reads TGTGCCAGCAGGGACAGGGACTTATCCTACGAGCAGTACTTC.

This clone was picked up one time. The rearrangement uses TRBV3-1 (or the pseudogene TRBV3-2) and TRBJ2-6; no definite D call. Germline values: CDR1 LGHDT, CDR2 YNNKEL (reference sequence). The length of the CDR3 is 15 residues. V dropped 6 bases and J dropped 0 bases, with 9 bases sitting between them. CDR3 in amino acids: CASRLGGSGANVLTF. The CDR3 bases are TGTGCCAGCAGACTTGGTGGCTCTGGGGCCAACGTCCTGACTTTC.

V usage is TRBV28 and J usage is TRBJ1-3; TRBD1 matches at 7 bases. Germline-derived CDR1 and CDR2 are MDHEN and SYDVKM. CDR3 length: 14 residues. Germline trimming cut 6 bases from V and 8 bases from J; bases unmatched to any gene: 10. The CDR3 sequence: CASRTKRGLDTIYF. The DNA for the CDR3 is TGTGCCAGCAGGACGAAAAGGGGGCTTGACACCATATATTTT.

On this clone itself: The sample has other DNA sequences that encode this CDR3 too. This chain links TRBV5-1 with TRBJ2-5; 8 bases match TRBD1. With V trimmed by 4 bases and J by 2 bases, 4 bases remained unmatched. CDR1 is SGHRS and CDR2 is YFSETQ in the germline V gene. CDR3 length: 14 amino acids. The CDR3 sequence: CASSPGTGQETQYF. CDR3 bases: TGCGCCAGCAGCCCGGGGACAGGACAAGAGACCCAGTACTTC.

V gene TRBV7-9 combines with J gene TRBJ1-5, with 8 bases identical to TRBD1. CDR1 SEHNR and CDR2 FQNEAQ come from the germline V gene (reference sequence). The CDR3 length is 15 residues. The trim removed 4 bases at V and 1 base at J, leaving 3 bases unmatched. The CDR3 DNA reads TGTGCCAGCAGCTCTCAGGGGGCGAGCAATCAGCCCCAGCATTTT. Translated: CASSSQGASNQPQHF.